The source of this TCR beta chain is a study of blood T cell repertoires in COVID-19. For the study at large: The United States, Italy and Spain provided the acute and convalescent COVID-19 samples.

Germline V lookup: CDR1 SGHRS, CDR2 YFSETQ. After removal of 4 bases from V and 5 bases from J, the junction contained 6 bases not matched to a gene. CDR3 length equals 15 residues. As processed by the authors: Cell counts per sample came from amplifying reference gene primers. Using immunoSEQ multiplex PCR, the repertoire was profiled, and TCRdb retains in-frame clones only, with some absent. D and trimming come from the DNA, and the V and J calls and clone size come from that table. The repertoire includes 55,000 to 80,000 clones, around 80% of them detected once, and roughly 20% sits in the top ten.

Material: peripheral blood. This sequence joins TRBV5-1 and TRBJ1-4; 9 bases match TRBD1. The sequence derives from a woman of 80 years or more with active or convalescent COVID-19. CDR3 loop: CASSLTGGRNEKLFF. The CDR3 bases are TGCGCCAGCAGCCTAACAGGGGGCCGAAATGAAAAACTGTTTTTT.